What follows are 6 T cell receptor beta chains derived from one specimen sequenced in a study of beta chain features in type 1 diabetes. Findings and caveats of the study: Shortening that was moderate but significant affected the TCRB CDR3s of Type 1 diabetes patients in all four CD4+ subsets.

These receptors are not linked to any known antigen. What was sequenced were expressed TCRB transcripts, since all of the isolated RNA had been reverse transcribed. The method was immunoSEQ multiplex PCR; TCRdb's version includes in-frame clones alone and lacks a portion of them. The sample carries around 250,000 clones, roughly 22% recorded once. Specimen: naive CD4+ T cells from blood. The source is a woman in her thirties or forties with type 1 diabetes.

The chain carries TRBV27 and TRBJ2-1; no clear D. Trimming cost V 2 bases and J 6 bases, with 8 bases left between them. The CDR3 is 13 amino acids. CDR1 and CDR2 from the germline V gene are MNHEY and SMNVEV (reference sequence). CDR3 in DNA: TGTGCCAGCAGTTTAAGGTTAGCCAATGAGCAGTTCTTC. Translation: CASSLRLANEQFF.

J is TRBJ2-1 and V is TRBV6-6, with D tentatively TRBD2 (6 bases). The V gene lost 5 bases and the J gene lost 8 bases, with 7 bases spanning the gap. Germline V gene lookup returns CDR1 MNHNY and CDR2 SVGAGI (reference sequence). CDR3 size: 11 residues. CDR3 bases: TGTGCCAGCAGTCCGGGGGATGAGCAGTTCTTC. Its translation: CASSPGDEQFF.

This clone was seen a handful of times. The chain uses TRBV30 and TRBJ2-7, with D possibly matching TRBD1 (5 bases). The CDR3 is made up of 11 amino acids. In germline, CDR1 is GTSNPN, CDR2 SVGIG (reference sequence). Trimming left V 0 bases short and J 12 bases short, with 12 bases between. The CDR3: CAWSVQRQGYF. The CDR3 region has the DNA TGTGCCTGGAGTGTACAAAGGCAGGGGTACTTC.

J is TRBJ2-3 and V is TRBV9; D is perhaps TRBD1 (5 bases). There are 11 residues in the CDR3. The V end lost 3 bases, the J end lost 9 bases, and 8 bases lay between the germline ends. Germline values: CDR1 SGDLS, CDR2 YYNGEE. The CDR3 spells CASSAQGTQYF. In DNA, the CDR3 is TGTGCCAGCAGCGCCCAGGGAACGCAGTATTTT.

This clone was picked up a small number of times. The chain has TRBV30 and TRBJ2-5, with D tentatively TRBD1 (6 bases). CDR3 length equals 11 residues. V dropped 7 bases and J dropped 1 base, with 7 bases sitting between them. Per the germline V gene, CDR1 is GTSNPN and CDR2 is SVGIG (reference sequence). The CDR3 region has the DNA TGTGCCTCACAGGGCCAAGAGACCCAGTACTTC. This translates into CASQGQETQYF.

This clone appeared a few times. This chain joins TRBV7-2 and TRBJ2-3; D possibly corresponds to TRBD1 (6 bases). Trimming left V 7 bases short and J 6 bases short, with 14 bases between. Per germline, CDR1 SGHTA and CDR2 FQGNSA. The CDR3 loop spans 13 amino acids. The CDR3 here is CASNFFQGDTQYF. In nucleotides, the CDR3 is TGTGCCAGCAACTTCTTTCAGGGGGATACGCAGTATTTT.